This TCR beta chain appears in the sequencing data of a study of T cells expressing NK-cell markers. Across the whole study: Seven sequenced donors out of eight were HCMV-seropositive, one seronegative.

Germline V CDR1 and CDR2: DFQATT, SNEGSKA (reference sequence). CDR3 length equals 11 residues. TCRdb reprocessed the 5' RACE reads and keeps a single row for each CDR3 protein, giving no DNA. The sample totals about 550,000 distinct CDR3 sequences. The sequenced sample consisted of blood T cells: a sorted CD56 or NKG2C T cell subset, CD4+ or CD8+ T cells, or bulk PBMC T cells (not recorded which). The V and J genes are TRBV20-1 and TRBJ1-2. This clonotype was sampled from a man between 18 and 35 years old in good health. The CDR3 is CSADPPYGYTF.